The rows below give T cell receptor beta chains drawn from one sample of a study of T cell repertoires in cytomegalovirus infection. One entry per CDR3 protein results from TCRdb running MiXCR on the reads. In the table there are under 850,000 distinct CDR3 sequences, 35% of which are singletons. Input material: PBMCs. These receptor sequences come from a human donor in good health (CMV status not recorded). Some clones in this sample may be carry-over from other donors' samples. Both conserved end residues are part of each CDR3. D genes are given only for firm matches. Rows may omit the clone size; those that give it use once, few, many or a size class.

-	TRBV4-2	-	TRBJ1-5	CASSQVGVSNQPQHF	TGTGCCAGCAGCCAAGTGGGGGTCAGCAATCAGCCCCAGCATTTT
-	TRBV7-6	TRBD1	TRBJ1-6	CASSPQGAERGALHF	TGTGCCAGCAGCCCCCAGGGGGCGGAGAGGGGAGCCCTCCACTTT
few	TRBV15	-	TRBJ2-1	CATSRVLAGRGNEQFF	TGTGCCACCAGCAGAGTCTTGGCGGGGAGGGGGAACGAGCAGTTCTTC
-	TRBV19	TRBD1	TRBJ2-7	CASSVGQGYYEQYF	TGTGCCAGTAGTGTGGGACAGGGTTACTACGAGCAGTACTTC
many	TRBV7-8	-	TRBJ2-5	CASSSEGQQETQYF	TGTGCCAGCAGCTCCGAGGGGCAGCAAGAGACCCAGTACTTC
few	TRBV20-1	-	TRBJ2-2	CSARKPKGGELFF	TGCAGTGCTAGAAAGCCTAAGGGCGGGGAGCTGTTTTTT
-	TRBV2	TRBD1	TRBJ1-5	CASKPGQNSNQPQHF	TGTGCCAGCAAGCCGGGACAGAATAGCAATCAGCCCCAGCATTTT
many	TRBV11-2	-	TRBJ2-1	CASSRRQYNEQFF	TGTGCCAGCAGCCGGAGGCAATACAATGAGCAGTTCTTC
-	TRBV6-2/TRBV6-3	TRBD1	TRBJ2-2	CASSGGTGGWNTGELFF	TGTGCCAGCAGTGGCGGGACAGGGGGCTGGAACACCGGGGAGCTGTTTTTT
-	TRBV18	-	TRBJ1-2	CASSPGSNYGYTF	TGTGCCAGCAGTCCTGGGTCAAACTATGGCTACACCTTC
few	TRBV10-2	TRBD2	TRBJ2-7	CASSMSGSPEQYF	TGCGCCAGCAGTATGAGCGGGAGCCCCGAGCAGTACTTC
many	TRBV6-5	-	TRBJ2-7	CASTLGMDGAYEQYF	TGTGCCAGCACTCTAGGGATGGACGGTGCCTACGAGCAGTACTTC
few	TRBV12-3/TRBV12-4	-	TRBJ2-3	CASSLRQHTQYF	TGTGCCAGCAGTCTCCGACAGCATACGCAGTATTTT
-	TRBV19	-	TRBJ1-5	CASSARRDNQPQHF	TGTGCCAGTAGTGCTCGACGGGACAATCAGCCCCAGCATTTT
-	TRBV19	TRBD1	TRBJ2-1	CASSIYGTGINNEQFF	TGTGCCAGTAGTATCTACGGGACAGGGATCAACAATGAGCAGTTCTTC
-	TRBV7-2	-	TRBJ2-1	CASSLGQGPQFF	TGTGCCAGCAGCTTAGGGCAGGGTCCGCAGTTCTTC
many	TRBV7-6	-	TRBJ2-1	CASSRTTGNEQFF	TGTGCCAGCAGTCGAACAACGGGGAATGAGCAGTTCTTC
many	TRBV7-2	-	TRBJ1-1	CASSPTRMNTEAFF	TGTGCCAGCAGCCCGACAAGAATGAACACTGAAGCTTTCTTT
few	TRBV12-3/TRBV12-4	TRBD1	TRBJ1-1	CASSSTRGQGYTEAFF	TGTGCCAGCAGTTCCACGAGGGGACAGGGGTATACTGAAGCTTTCTTT
-	TRBV10-3	-	TRBJ2-1	CAIRLAGGGGNEQFF	TGTGCCATCAGACTTGCAGGGGGCGGGGGAAATGAGCAGTTCTTC
few	TRBV7-4	-	TRBJ2-7	CASSLASRAYGQYF	TGTGCCAGCAGCTTAGCCTCCCGAGCTTACGGGCAGTACTTC
few	TRBV6-5	TRBD2	TRBJ2-3	CASSYQGLGTDTQYF	TGTGCCAGCAGTTACCAAGGACTAGGCACAGATACGCAGTATTTT
-	TRBV6-1	TRBD1	TRBJ2-7	CASSYRQGHEQYF	TGTGCCAGCAGTTACCGACAGGGCCACGAGCAGTACTTC
-	TRBV6-5	-	TRBJ1-2	CASSYSRAGNYGYTF	TGTGCCAGCAGTTACTCGAGGGCGGGGAACTATGGCTACACCTTC
few	TRBV25-1	TRBD1	TRBJ1-2	CASSERTGAFNYGYTF	TGTGCCAGCAGTGAGCGGACAGGGGCGTTTAACTATGGCTACACCTTC
-	TRBV2	-	TRBJ1-1	CASSRRGSGTEAFF	TGTGCCAGCAGCCGCCGGGGGAGCGGCACTGAAGCTTTCTTT
-	TRBV27	TRBD2	TRBJ2-7	CASITSSGEQYF	TGTGCCAGCATAACGTCTAGCGGCGAGCAGTACTTC
-	TRBV19	-	TRBJ2-1	CASSIKLPLYNEQFF	TGTGCCAGTAGTATTAAACTACCCCTCTACAATGAGCAGTTCTTC
-	TRBV28	-	TRBJ1-1	CASSPPVQGPTEAFF	TGTGCCAGCAGCCCACCAGTCCAGGGCCCTACTGAAGCTTTCTTT
-	TRBV20-1	-	TRBJ2-1	CSAQTGLEQFF	TGCAGTGCCCAGACCGGTCTGGAGCAGTTCTTC
-	TRBV7-9	-	TRBJ2-1	CASRGLATYNEQFF	TGTGCCAGCAGGGGACTGGCAACCTACAATGAGCAGTTCTTC
-	TRBV7-9	-	TRBJ2-1	CASSLVPLAFGSYNEQFF	TGTGCCAGCAGCTTAGTTCCTTTGGCCTTTGGGTCCTACAATGAGCAGTTCTTC
few	TRBV28	-	TRBJ1-4	CASLSAASKLFF	TGTGCCAGCCTCTCAGCCGCGAGTAAACTGTTTTTT
few	TRBV7-4	-	TRBJ1-6	CASSLEGRSPLHF	TGTGCCAGCAGCTTAGAGGGTCGTTCACCCCTCCACTTT
-	TRBV29-1	-	TRBJ1-3	CSVRGSGNTIYF	TGCAGCGTCAGGGGTTCTGGAAACACCATATATTTT
few	TRBV7-8	-	TRBJ1-6	CASSLAAGQLSSYNSPLHF	TGTGCCAGCAGCTTAGCGGCTGGGCAGCTCAGCTCCTATAATTCACCCCTCCACTTT
few	TRBV6-5	TRBD1	TRBJ2-7	CASSYNRGVSYEQYF	TGTGCCAGCAGTTACAACAGGGGCGTCTCCTACGAGCAGTACTTC
-	TRBV10-3	TRBD1	TRBJ2-3	CAISDRGGTDTQYF	TGTGCCATCTCGGACAGGGGCGGCACAGATACGCAGTATTTT
few	TRBV7-9	-	TRBJ1-3	CASTSGTNDGGNTIYF	TGTGCCAGCACCTCAGGGACAAACGACGGTGGAAACACCATATATTTT
-	TRBV19	TRBD1	TRBJ1-2	CASSIVDRVYGYTF	TGTGCCAGTAGTATCGTGGACAGGGTCTATGGCTACACCTTC
many	TRBV20-1	TRBD1	TRBJ1-6	CSARHGQGNFSPLHF	TGCAGTGCTAGACATGGACAGGGTAATTTCTCACCCCTCCACTTT
-	TRBV28	TRBD2	TRBJ2-5	CASRASGGIGQETQYF	TGTGCCAGCAGGGCTAGCGGGGGGATAGGCCAAGAGACCCAGTACTTC
few	TRBV6-5	TRBD1	TRBJ1-5	CASRQRPPGTGGKNGQPQHF	TGTGCCAGCAGACAGAGACCCCCCGGGACAGGGGGCAAAAACGGACAGCCCCAGCATTTT
few	TRBV5-1	TRBD2	TRBJ2-7	CASSLRNRPSGGAIEQYF	TGCGCCAGCAGCTTGAGGAATCGGCCTAGCGGGGGGGCGATAGAGCAGTACTTC
few	TRBV24-1	TRBD1	TRBJ2-7	CATSGTGVREQYF	TGTGCCACCAGTGGTACAGGGGTCCGCGAGCAGTACTTC
once	TRBV9	-	TRBJ1-2	CASRRGDPDGYTF	TGTGCCAGCAGAAGGGGGGATCCTGATGGCTACACCTTC
-	TRBV7-2	-	TRBJ2-7	CASSLGQGLYYEQYF	TGTGCCAGCAGCTTAGGGCAGGGATTGTACTACGAGCAGTACTTC
-	TRBV11-2	-	TRBJ2-1	CASSPIGPYNEQFF	TGTGCCAGCAGCCCCATCGGGCCGTACAATGAGCAGTTCTTC
-	TRBV20-1	-	TRBJ2-7	CSARDPMDWGTYEQYF	TGCAGTGCTAGAGATCCGATGGACTGGGGTACCTACGAGCAGTACTTC
-	TRBV27	-	TRBJ2-6	CASSPRVLGANVLTF	TGTGCCAGCAGCCCCAGGGTCTTGGGGGCCAACGTCCTGACTTTC
-	TRBV20-1	-	TRBJ1-5	CSAREWKGGTGGQPQHF	TGCAGTGCTAGAGAGTGGAAAGGAGGGACCGGTGGTCAGCCCCAGCATTTT
few	TRBV12-3/TRBV12-4	-	TRBJ2-7	CASTYGGRSSYEQYF	TGTGCCAGCACCTACGGGGGTAGGAGCTCCTACGAGCAGTACTTC
-	TRBV12-3/TRBV12-4	-	TRBJ1-6	CASSSEDVSYNSPLHF	TGTGCCAGCAGTTCCGAAGACGTTTCCTATAATTCACCCCTCCACTTT
-	TRBV28	-	TRBJ2-1	CASSLMTWGSKRNEQFF	TGTGCCAGCAGTTTAATGACGTGGGGGAGTAAGCGGAATGAGCAGTTCTTC
few	TRBV2	-	TRBJ1-2	CASSDPSPGGGYGYTF	TGTGCCAGCAGTGACCCCAGCCCCGGCGGAGGCTATGGCTACACCTTC
-	TRBV12-3/TRBV12-4	-	TRBJ2-2	CASSWIRGTGELFF	TGTGCCAGCAGTTGGATCAGGGGCACCGGGGAGCTGTTTTTT
-	TRBV4-1	-	TRBJ2-1	CASSHGAAKSSYKEQFF	TGCGCCAGCAGCCATGGCGCGGCCAAGAGCTCCTACAAAGAGCAGTTCTTC
few	TRBV12-3/TRBV12-4	-	TRBJ1-6	CASSQTGGASSPLHF	TGTGCCAGCAGTCAGACCGGGGGCGCTTCTTCACCCCTCCACTTT
-	TRBV5-1	-	TRBJ2-3	CASSGTDPGTQYF	TGCGCCAGCAGCGGGACTGATCCTGGTACGCAGTATTTT
few	TRBV20-1	-	TRBJ2-3	CSARDDFRETDTQYF	TGCAGTGCTAGAGATGACTTCCGTGAGACAGATACGCAGTATTTT